This T cell receptor beta chain was documented in a study of cytomegalovirus exposure and HLA in healthy donors. Losses at the gene ends were 3 bases for V and 0 bases for J; bases not matched to a gene: 8. This CDR3 spans 18 amino acids. Germline values: CDR1 LNHDA, CDR2 SQIVND (reference sequence). Researchers ran the PCR with 60 Vbeta and 13 Jbeta primers. The protocol was immunoSEQ multiplex PCR, while the TCRdb copy is restricted to in-frame clones and leaves out a portion. The sample lists about 120,000 clones, over 75% occurring once. With regard to this clone: Its antigen is not identified.

Study-wide points: Researchers had no immune exposure information except CMV serostatus available. Common viral pathogens seemed, in a later analysis, to connect with several of the most significant clusters. Roughly even sequencing depth across donors was the assumption behind the presence/absence analyses. The classifier reportedly diagnosed cytomegalovirus status with high specificity and sensitivity.

The chain couples TRBV19 to TRBJ2-6; the match to TRBD1 covers 7 bases. Sequenced material: PBMCs. The clonotype originates from a man younger than 45 in good health and CMV-seronegative. The CDR3 nucleotides are TGTGCCAGTAGTATCCGACAGGGATTGGGCTCTGGGGCCAACGTCCTGACTTTC. It encodes CASSIRQGLGSGANVLTF.